This paragraph covers one TCR beta chain sequence. Its antigen remains unknown. The data derive from a study of T cells in Graves' hyperthyroidism and ophthalmopathy. Study results and limitations: Median prediction lead before ophthalmopathy onset was 6 to 8 months with the model.

It was RNA transcripts that yielded the amplified TCR beta CDR3 regions. HTBI primers were employed in a first-round RT-PCR of the TCR CDR3. TCRdb passed the multiplex PCR reads through MiXCR, listing each CDR3 protein once. The sample contains about 560,000 distinct CDR3 sequences, over 15% of which appear only once. Trimming removed 4 bases from V and 2 bases from J, with 9 bases in between. The germline CDR1 and CDR2 sequences are MNHEY and SVGEGT. The CDR3 sequence is 14 residues long. This receptor was obtained from a woman aged 18-29 years with Graves' hyperthyroidism. The chain is built from TRBV6-2 or TRBV6-3 and TRBJ2-1; D is perhaps TRBD2 (6 bases). Input material: blood. The CDR3 nucleotides are TGTGCCAGCAGTTTTATAGCGGCCTACAATGAGCAGTTCTTC. It codes for CASSFIAAYNEQFF.